The T cell receptor beta chain under discussion was sequenced for a study of shared clonotypes between healthy human individuals. The count of this clone is one. A much larger clone differs by one base, so this may be a read error. HIV-negative, healthy adults without recent acute infections or vaccinations were the donors. The sequenced material, unsorted PBMC DNA, was run on ten immunoSEQ deep assay plates. Assay used: immunoSEQ multiplex PCR; TCRdb lists only in-frame clones, some missing. The sample includes fewer than 600,000 clones, roughly 79% of them seen just once. In germline, CDR1 is SGHAT, CDR2 FQNNGV. J was trimmed by 4 bases and V by 5 bases; bases with no gene match: 6. The CDR3 spans 14 residues.

Sample: PBMCs. The receptor was isolated from a woman in her 40s in good health. Some clones in this sample may be carry-over from other donors' samples. This chain uses TRBV11-2 with TRBJ1-2; TRBD1 matches 8 bases. The CDR3 here is CASSPRDRSYGYTF. The CDR3 DNA reads as TGTGCCAGCAGCCCCCGGGACAGGAGCTATGGCTACACCTTC.